At least ten counts were recorded for the clone carrying this T cell receptor (beta chain). The sample comes from a study of T cells in Graves' hyperthyroidism and ophthalmopathy. RNA transcripts provided the source from which TCR beta CDR3 regions were amplified. First-round RT-PCR with HTBI primers amplified the TCR CDR3 region. One entry per CDR3 protein results from TCRdb running MiXCR on the multiplex PCR reads. The data contain roughly 500,000 distinct CDR3 sequences, about half of them singletons. The germline V gene has CDR1 MDHEN and CDR2 SYDVKM. The CDR3 totals 12 residues. This receptor was obtained from an adult woman with Graves' disease, either hyperthyroidism or ophthalmopathy (not recorded which). The sequencing input was peripheral blood or thyroid tissue (not recorded which). V is TRBV28 and J is TRBJ2-7; D is uncertain. TRBJ2-4 explains the end of the DNA better; the J call may be wrong. CDR3 residues: CASSLTANIQYF. In nucleotides, the CDR3 is TGTGCCAGCAGTTTAACCGCCAACATTCAGTACTTC.